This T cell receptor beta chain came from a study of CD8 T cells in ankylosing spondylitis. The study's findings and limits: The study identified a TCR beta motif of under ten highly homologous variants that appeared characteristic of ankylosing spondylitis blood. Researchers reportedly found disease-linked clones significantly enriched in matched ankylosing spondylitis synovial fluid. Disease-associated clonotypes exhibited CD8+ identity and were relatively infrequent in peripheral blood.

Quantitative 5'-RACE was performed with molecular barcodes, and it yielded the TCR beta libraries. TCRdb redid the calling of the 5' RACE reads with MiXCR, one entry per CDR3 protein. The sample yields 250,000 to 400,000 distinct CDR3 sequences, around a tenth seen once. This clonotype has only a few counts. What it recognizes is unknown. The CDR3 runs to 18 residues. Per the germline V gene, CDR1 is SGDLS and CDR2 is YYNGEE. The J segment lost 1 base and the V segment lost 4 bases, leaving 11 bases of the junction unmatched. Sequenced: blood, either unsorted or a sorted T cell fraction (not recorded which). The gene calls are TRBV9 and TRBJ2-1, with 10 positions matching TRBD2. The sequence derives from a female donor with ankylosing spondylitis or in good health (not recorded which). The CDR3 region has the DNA TGTGCCAGCAGCTGGGCTAGCGGGGGCGAGGTATCCTACAATGAGCAGTTCTTC. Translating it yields CASSWASGGEVSYNEQFF.